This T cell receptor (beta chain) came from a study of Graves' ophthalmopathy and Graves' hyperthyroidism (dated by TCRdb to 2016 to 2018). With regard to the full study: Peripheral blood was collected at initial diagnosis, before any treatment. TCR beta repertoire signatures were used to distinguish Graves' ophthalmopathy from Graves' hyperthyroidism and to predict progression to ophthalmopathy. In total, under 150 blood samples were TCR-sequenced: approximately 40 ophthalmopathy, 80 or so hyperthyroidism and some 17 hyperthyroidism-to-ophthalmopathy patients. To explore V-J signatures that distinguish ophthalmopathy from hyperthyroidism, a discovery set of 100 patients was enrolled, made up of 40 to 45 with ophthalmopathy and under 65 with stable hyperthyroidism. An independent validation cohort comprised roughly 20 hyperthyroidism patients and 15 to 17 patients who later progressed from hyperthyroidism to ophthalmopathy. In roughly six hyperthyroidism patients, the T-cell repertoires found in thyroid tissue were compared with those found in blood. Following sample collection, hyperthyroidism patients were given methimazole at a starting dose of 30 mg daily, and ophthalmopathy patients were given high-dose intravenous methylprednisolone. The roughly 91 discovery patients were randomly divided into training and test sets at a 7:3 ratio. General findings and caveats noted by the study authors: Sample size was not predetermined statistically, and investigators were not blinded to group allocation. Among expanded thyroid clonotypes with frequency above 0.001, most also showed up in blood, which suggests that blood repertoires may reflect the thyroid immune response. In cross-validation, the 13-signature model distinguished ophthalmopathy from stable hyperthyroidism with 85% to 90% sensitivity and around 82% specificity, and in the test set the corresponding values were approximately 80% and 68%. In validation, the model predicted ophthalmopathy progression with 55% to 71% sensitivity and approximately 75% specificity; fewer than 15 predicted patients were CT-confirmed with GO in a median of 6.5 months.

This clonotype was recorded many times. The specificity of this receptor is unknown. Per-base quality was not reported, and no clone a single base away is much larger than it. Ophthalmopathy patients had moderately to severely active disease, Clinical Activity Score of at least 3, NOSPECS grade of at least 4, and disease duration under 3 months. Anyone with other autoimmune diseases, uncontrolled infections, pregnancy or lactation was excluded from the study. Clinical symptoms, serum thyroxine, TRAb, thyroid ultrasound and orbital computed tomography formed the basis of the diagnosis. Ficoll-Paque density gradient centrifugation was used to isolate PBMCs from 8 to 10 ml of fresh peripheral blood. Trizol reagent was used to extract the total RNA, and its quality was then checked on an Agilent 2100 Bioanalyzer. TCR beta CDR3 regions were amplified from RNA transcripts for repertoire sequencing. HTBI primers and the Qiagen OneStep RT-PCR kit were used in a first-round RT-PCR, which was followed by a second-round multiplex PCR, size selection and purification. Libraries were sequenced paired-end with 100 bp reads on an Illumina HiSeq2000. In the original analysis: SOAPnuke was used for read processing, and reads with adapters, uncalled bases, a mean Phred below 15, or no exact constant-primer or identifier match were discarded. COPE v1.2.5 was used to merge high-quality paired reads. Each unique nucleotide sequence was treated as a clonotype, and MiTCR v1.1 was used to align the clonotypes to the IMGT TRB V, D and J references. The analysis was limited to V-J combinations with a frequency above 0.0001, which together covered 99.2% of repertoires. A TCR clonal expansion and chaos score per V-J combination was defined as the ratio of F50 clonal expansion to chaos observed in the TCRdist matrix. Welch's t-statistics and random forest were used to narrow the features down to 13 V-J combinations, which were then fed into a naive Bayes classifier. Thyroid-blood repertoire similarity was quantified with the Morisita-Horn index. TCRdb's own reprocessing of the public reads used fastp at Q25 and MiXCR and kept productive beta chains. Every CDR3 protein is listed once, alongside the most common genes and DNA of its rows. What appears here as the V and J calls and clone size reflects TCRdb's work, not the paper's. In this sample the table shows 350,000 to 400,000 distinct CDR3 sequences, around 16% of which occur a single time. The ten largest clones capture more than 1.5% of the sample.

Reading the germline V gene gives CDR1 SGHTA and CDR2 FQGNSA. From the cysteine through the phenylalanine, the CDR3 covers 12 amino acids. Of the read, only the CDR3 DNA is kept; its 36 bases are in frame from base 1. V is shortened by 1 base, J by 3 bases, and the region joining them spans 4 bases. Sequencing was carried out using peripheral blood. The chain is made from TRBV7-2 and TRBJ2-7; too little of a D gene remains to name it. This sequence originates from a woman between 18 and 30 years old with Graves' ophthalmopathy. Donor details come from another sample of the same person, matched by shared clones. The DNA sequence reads TGTGCCAGCAGCTTAGGGGACTACGAGCAGTACTTC. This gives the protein CASSLGDYEQYF.